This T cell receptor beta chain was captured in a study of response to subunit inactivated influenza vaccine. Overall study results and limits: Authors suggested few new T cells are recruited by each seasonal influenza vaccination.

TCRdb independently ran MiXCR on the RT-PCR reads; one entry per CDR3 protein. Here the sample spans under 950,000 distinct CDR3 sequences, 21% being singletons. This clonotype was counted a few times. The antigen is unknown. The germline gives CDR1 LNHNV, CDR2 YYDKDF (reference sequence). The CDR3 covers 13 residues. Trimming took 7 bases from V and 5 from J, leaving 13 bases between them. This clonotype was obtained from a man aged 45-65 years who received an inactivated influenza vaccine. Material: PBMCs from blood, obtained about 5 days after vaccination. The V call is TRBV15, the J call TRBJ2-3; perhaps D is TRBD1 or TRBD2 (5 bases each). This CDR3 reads CATTRGSGDTQYF. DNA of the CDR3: TGTGCCACCACTCGGGGCTCGGGAGATACGCAGTATTTT.